This T cell receptor beta chain is from a study of T-cell reconstitution after alpha-beta-depleted transplantation in children. CDR3 length: 15 amino acids. Unmatched junction bases numbered 9, after V lost 5 bases and J lost 2 bases. The V gene's germline CDR1 is LNHNV and CDR2 YYDKDF (reference sequence). A library of TCRbeta sequences, prepared with unique molecular identifiers, was generated. Each CDR3 protein gets one entry after TCRdb re-called the PCR reads with MiXCR. Of 490,000 or so distinct CDR3 sequences in the sample, under 15% were seen once. The gene calls are TRBV15 and TRBJ2-7, with 7 bases aligning to TRBD1. The input for sequencing was PBMCs from the stem cell graft donor, taken from the stem cell graft. The sequence came from a human donor who donated a stem cell graft to a child with combined immunodeficiency. Here the CDR3 reads CATSWSGTETYEQYF. The DNA of the CDR3 is TGTGCCACCAGCTGGTCCGGGACAGAGACCTACGAGCAGTACTTC.